This TCR beta chain emerged from a study of T cell responses to AZD1222 COVID-19 vaccine. Study as a whole: Second-dose intervals of approximately 4 or approximately 12 weeks were pooled. The study, taken as a whole, reports: The donor cohort was predominantly white British with a female majority, and clonal diversity may have been underestimated. Targeting of unmutated variant regions was reportedly seen in nearly half of spike-specific TCRs.

Method: immunoSEQ multiplex PCR; TCRdb's copy keeps in-frame clones and lacks some. Of 65,000 to 95,000 clones in the sample, over 75% were seen once. The germline CDR1 and CDR2 sequences are SGDLS and YYNGEE. The CDR3 sequence is 16 residues long. Trimming shortened V by 0 bases and J by 6 bases, and 15 bases separated the two germline ends. Concerning this clone itself: The antigen remains unidentified.

The receptor was derived from an adult in good health. The source was peripheral blood, collected on day 0 of AZD1222 vaccination. This chain connects TRBV9 to TRBJ2-2; D gene unclear. CDR3 DNA sequence: TGTGCCAGCAGCGTAGCTTCGGTGGATCATGCCGGGGAGCTGTTTTTT. Translation: CASSVASVDHAGELFF.